One and the same sample provided the 19 T cell receptor beta chains below, sequenced in a study of shared clonotypes between healthy human individuals. The assay was immunoSEQ multiplex PCR, and TCRdb's table has in-frame clones only and misses some. The table records about 710,000 clones, 72% of them present only once. The sequenced material came from memory CD4+ T cells sorted from blood. Regarding subset: CD45RA-negative fraction. These receptors came from a woman aged 25 to 39 in good health.

In this sample, this clone turned up once. J is TRBJ1-4 and V is TRBV5-1; the D is unclear. Germline V lookup: CDR1 SGHRS, CDR2 YFSETQ. The V and J ends lost 5 bases and 3 bases respectively, with 5 bases between them. CDR3 length: 12 residues. The CDR3 sequence: CASRVANEKLFF. CDR3 nucleotide sequence: TGCGCCAGCAGGGTAGCTAATGAAAAACTGTTTTTT.

The chain's CDR3 is CAWSVVRYEQYF. In nucleotides, the CDR3 is TGTGCCTGGAGTGTAGTTCGCTACGAGCAGTACTTC. The chain recombines TRBV30 with TRBJ2-5; D uncertain. The J call may be mistaken, given a closer DNA end match to TRBJ2-7. This CDR3 is built from 12 residues. Looked up from germline, CDR1 is GTSNPN and CDR2 is SVGIG (reference sequence).

The chain carries TRBV11-2 and TRBJ2-7; D may correspond to TRBD1 or TRBD2 (6 bases each). Trimming cost V 5 bases and J 6 bases, with 17 bases left between them. The germline V gene has CDR1 SGHAT and CDR2 FQNNGV. The CDR3 spans 14 residues. The DNA for the CDR3 is TGTGCCAGCAGCCCGAACAGGGACTCAGGCGAGCAGTACTTC. Its translation: CASSPNRDSGEQYF.

The chain is built from TRBV11-3 and TRBJ2-7; D call uncertain. Trimming took off 2 bases at V and 4 bases at J, with 18 bases between the two ends. Germline V gene lookup returns CDR1 SGHNT and CDR2 YENEEA. There are 16 residues in the CDR3. The CDR3 nucleotides read TGTGCCAGCAGCTTAATGACGCAACCGAGTCAATACGAGCAGTACTTC. This codes for CASSLMTQPSQYEQYF.

The sample holds one count of this clone. This chain uses TRBV30 with TRBJ2-5; D is possibly TRBD2 (5 bases). Germline lookup yields CDR1 GTSNPN and CDR2 SVGIG (reference sequence). Trimming removed 5 bases at V and 5 bases at J, with 15 bases between. This CDR3 contains 13 residues. The DNA of the CDR3 is TGTGCCTGGGATCCATCAAGGAGGGAGACCCAGTACTTC. Its protein is CAWDPSRRETQYF.

Concerning this clone: The sample has other DNA sequences that encode this CDR3 too. This rearrangement joins TRBV28 to TRBJ2-7; D assignment may be TRBD1 or TRBD2 (5 bases each). Germline V lookup: CDR1 MDHEN, CDR2 SYDVKM. The V end was cut by 5 bases, the J end by 3 bases, with 11 bases between. CDR3 length: 13 residues. The CDR3 spells CASSPARGYEQYF. As DNA, the CDR3 is TGTGCCAGCAGTCCGGCGAGGGGCTACGAGCAGTACTTC.

This clone has a handful of counts. The chain links TRBV6-5 to TRBJ2-2; possibly TRBD1 for D (5 bases). CDR3 size: 15 residues. V was cut by 6 bases and J by 5 bases, with 16 bases left in between. Germline CDR1 reads MNHEY; CDR2 reads SVGAGI. CDR3 bases: TGTGCCAGCAGACGCCGCCAGGGTGTAACCGGGGAGCTGTTTTTT. This encodes CASRRRQGVTGELFF.

The chain combines TRBV2 with TRBJ1-4, with 7 bases aligning to TRBD1. Germline CDR1 SNHLY, CDR2 FYNNEI. This CDR3 contains 15 residues. The ends lost 5 bases at V and 3 bases at J; junction bases unmatched: 6. CDR3 sequence (DNA): TGTGCCAGCAGTATAACAGGGGTTGCTAATGAAAAACTGTTTTTT. Amino acid sequence: CASSITGVANEKLFF. The variable domain in full, with the rest retrieved from reference TRBV2 and TRBJ1-4, is EPEVTQTPSHQVTQMGQEVILRCVPISNHLYFYWYRQILGQKVEFLVSFYNNEISEKSEIFDDQFSVERPDGSNFTLKIRSTKLEDSAMYFCASSITGVANEKLFFGSGTQLSVL.

V is TRBV10-1 and J is TRBJ2-1; 8 bases agree with TRBD2. The V gene end was trimmed by 4 bases and the J gene end by 13 bases; junction bases not matched to a gene: 9. The CDR3 is 13 residues long. Germline V CDR1 and CDR2: WNHNN, SYGVQD (reference sequence). CDR3 in amino acids: CASSASGLTPQFF. CDR3 DNA sequence: TGCGCCAGCAGTGCTAGCGGGCTGACCCCTCAGTTCTTC.

The J gene is TRBJ2-1, the V gene TRBV7-9; D gene uncertain. The germline V gene has CDR1 SEHNR and CDR2 FQNEAQ (reference sequence). V lost 1 base to trimming and J lost 15 bases, with 16 bases between them. The CDR3 loop spans 13 amino acids. The CDR3 loop is CASSLVGSLTAFF. CDR3 nucleotides: TGTGCCAGCAGCTTAGTCGGGTCGCTTACGGCGTTCTTC.

CDR3 DNA sequence: TGTGCCAGCAGTCAGACTAGCGGAGGCAATGAGCAGTTCTTC. Translated, it gives CASSQTSGGNEQFF. The chain links TRBV6-6 to TRBJ2-1, with 9 bases identical to TRBD2. The CDR3 runs 14 residues. Germline assignment: CDR1 MNHNY and CDR2 SVGAGI (reference sequence). V shed 5 bases and J 6 bases; nucleotides not matched to a gene: 5.

The chain is built from TRBV19 and TRBJ1-2; D uncertain. The V end was cut by 8 bases, the J end by 8 bases, with 24 bases between. This CDR3 has 15 residues. CDR1 LNHDA and CDR2 SQIVND come from the germline V gene (reference sequence). This CDR3 reads CASQDGTPVSRGYTF. CDR3 DNA: TGTGCCAGTCAAGACGGAACCCCTGTTTCGAGAGGCTACACCTTC. Complete variable domain (other parts from reference TRBV19 and TRBJ1-2): DGGITQSPKYLFRKEGQNVTLSCEQNLNHDAMYWYRQDPGQGLRLIYYSQIVNDFQKGDIAEGYSVSREKKESFPLTVTSAQKNPTAFYLCASQDGTPVSRGYTFGSGTRLTVV.

The rearrangement uses TRBV19 and TRBJ2-1; 13 bases align to TRBD2. The CDR3 covers 13 residues. CDR1 and CDR2 from the germline V gene are LNHDA and SQIVND (reference sequence). Unmatched junction bases numbered 2, after V lost 10 bases and J lost 5 bases. The CDR3 reads CATGTSGNNEQFF. The CDR3, as DNA: TGTGCCACCGGGACTAGCGGGAACAATGAGCAGTTCTTC.

V is TRBV6-1 and J is TRBJ2-7; tentative D call: TRBD1 (6 bases). This CDR3 spans 13 amino acids. The V gene's germline CDR1 is MNHNS and CDR2 SASEGT. Deletions cut 7 bases from V and 3 bases from J, with 13 bases between. The chain's CDR3 is CASKGQYIYEQYF. The CDR3 DNA follows: TGTGCCAGCAAAGGACAGTATATCTACGAGCAGTACTTC.

J is TRBJ2-7 and V is TRBV7-2, with D hard to call. The ends were cut back, 1 base at V and 0 bases at J, with 13 bases in the middle. From germline, CDR1 is SGHTA and CDR2 FQGNSA. The CDR3 loop spans 16 amino acids. CDR3 bases: TGTGCCAGCAGCTTAGGAGTGACTGTTGACTCCTACGAGCAGTACTTC. Translating it yields CASSLGVTVDSYEQYF.

The rearrangement joins TRBV5-4 to TRBJ2-7, with D uncertain. V shed 4 bases and J shed 0 bases, with 14 bases lying between them. The V gene's germline CDR1 is SGHNT and CDR2 YYREEE (reference sequence). The CDR3 is 15 residues long. CDR3 bases: TGTGCCAGCAGCATCGACGCAGCGAGCTCCTACGAGCAGTACTTC. Translation: CASSIDAASSYEQYF. Using reference TRBV5-4 and TRBJ2-7 for the parts outside the CDR3, the full variable domain is ETGVTQSPTHLIKTRGQQVTLRCSSQSGHNTVSWYQQALGQGPQFIFQYYREEENGRGNFPPRFSGLQFPNYSSELNVNALELDDSALYLCASSIDAASSYEQYFGPGTRLTVT.

In regard to this clone: A much larger clone sits a single nucleotide away, making a read error possible. The chain recombines TRBV2 with TRBJ2-3; the D is unclear. The CDR3 length is 11 residues. Trimming pared 6 bases from V and 2 bases from J, leaving 3 bases between. Germline CDR1 SNHLY, CDR2 FYNNEI. The chain's CDR3 is CASRFTDTQYF. CDR3 DNA sequence: TGTGCCAGCAGGTTCACAGATACGCAGTATTTT.

This chain uses TRBV4-2 with TRBJ2-1; TRBD2 aligns across 8 bases. This CDR3 region has 16 residues. In germline, CDR1 is LGHNA, CDR2 YNFKEQ. The V and J ends lost 4 bases and 5 bases, in that order; junction bases with no gene match: 10. The CDR3 region is CASSRSRGSGDNEQFF. CDR3 DNA sequence: TGTGCCAGCAGCCGCTCTCGTGGTAGCGGGGACAATGAGCAGTTCTTC.

V usage is TRBV4-2 and J usage is TRBJ2-3; 8 bases are a match to TRBD1. V shed 3 bases, J shed 1 base, and the junction held 3 bases outside the gene matches. Germline values: CDR1 LGHNA, CDR2 YNFKEQ. CDR3 length equals 15 residues. The DNA for the CDR3 is TGTGCCAGCAGCCATGGACAGGGCCGCACAGATACGCAGTATTTT. Its protein is CASSHGQGRTDTQYF.